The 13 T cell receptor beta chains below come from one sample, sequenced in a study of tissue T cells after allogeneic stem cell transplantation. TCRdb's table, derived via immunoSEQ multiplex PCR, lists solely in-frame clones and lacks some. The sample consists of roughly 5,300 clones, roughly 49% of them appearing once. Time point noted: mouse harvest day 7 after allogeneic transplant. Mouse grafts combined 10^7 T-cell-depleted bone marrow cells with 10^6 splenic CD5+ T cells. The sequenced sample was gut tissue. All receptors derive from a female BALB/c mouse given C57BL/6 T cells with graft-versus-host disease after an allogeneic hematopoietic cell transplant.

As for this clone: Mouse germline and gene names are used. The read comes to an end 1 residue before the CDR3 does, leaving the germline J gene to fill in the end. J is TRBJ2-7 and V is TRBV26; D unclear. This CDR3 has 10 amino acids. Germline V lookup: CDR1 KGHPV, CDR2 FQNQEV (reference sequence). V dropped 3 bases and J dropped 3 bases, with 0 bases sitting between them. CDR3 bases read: TGTGCCAGCAGTCTCTATGAACAGTAC. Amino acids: CASSLYEQY. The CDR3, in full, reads CASSLYEQYF.

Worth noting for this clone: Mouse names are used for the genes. The CDR3 is CASSLDWGRAETLYF. CDR3 DNA (partial): TGTGCCAGCTCTCTCGATTGGGGGCGTGCAGAAACGCTGTAT. V and J are TRBV12-1 and TRBJ2-3; D is possibly TRBD1 or TRBD2 (6 bases each). The read terminates 1 residue before the CDR3 end, so the remaining end is supplied by the germline J gene. The CDR3 consists of 15 residues. V lost 0 bases and J lost 1, with 10 bases in between. From germline, CDR1 is SGHSN and CDR2 HYEKVE.

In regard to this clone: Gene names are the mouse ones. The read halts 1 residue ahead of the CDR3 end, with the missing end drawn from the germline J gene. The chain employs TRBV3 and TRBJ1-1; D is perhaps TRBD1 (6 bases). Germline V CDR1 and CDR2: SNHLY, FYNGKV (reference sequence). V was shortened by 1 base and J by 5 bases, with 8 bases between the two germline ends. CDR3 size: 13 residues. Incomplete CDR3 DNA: TGTGCCAGCAGCTTAGTCGGGACAACAGAAGTCTTC. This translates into CASSLVGTTEVF. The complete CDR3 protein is CASSLVGTTEVFF.

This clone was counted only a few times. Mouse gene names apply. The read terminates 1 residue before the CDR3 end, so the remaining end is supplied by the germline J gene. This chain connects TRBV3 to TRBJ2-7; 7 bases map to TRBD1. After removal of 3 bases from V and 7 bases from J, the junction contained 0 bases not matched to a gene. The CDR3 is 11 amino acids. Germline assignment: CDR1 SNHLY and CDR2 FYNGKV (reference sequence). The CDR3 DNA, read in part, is TGTGCCAGCAGCTTCAGGGGGGAACAGTAC. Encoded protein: CASSFRGEQY. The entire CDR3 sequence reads CASSFRGEQYF.

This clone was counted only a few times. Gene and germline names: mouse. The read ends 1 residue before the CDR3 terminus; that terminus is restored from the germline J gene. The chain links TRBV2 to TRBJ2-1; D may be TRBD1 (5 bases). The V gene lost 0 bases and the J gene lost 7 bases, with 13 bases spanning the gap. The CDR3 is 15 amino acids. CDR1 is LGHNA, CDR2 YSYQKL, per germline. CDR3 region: CASSQEGQGSAEQFF. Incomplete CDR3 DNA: TGTGCCAGCAGCCAAGAGGGCCAGGGCAGCGCTGAGCAGTTC.

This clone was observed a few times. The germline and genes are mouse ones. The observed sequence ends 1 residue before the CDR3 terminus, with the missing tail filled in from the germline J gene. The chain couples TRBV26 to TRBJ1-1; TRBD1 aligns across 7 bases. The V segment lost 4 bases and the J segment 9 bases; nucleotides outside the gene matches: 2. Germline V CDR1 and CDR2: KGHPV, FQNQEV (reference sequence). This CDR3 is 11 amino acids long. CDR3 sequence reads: CASSRDRQVFF. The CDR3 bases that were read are TGTGCCAGCAGTCGGGACAGACAAGTCTTC.

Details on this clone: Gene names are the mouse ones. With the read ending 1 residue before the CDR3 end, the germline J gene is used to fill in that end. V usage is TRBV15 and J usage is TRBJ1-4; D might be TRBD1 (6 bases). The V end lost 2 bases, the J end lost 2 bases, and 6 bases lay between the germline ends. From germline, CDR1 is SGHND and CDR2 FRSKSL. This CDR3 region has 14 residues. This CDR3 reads CASSLQGSNERLFF. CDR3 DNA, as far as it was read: TGTGCCAGCAGTTTACAGGGGTCCAACGAAAGATTATTT.

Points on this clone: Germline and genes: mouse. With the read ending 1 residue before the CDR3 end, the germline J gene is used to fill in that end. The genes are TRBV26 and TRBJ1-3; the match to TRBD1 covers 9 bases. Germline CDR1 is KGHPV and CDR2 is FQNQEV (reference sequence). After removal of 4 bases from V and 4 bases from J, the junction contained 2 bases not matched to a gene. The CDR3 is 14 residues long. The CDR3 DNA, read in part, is TGTGCCAGCAGTCCGGGACAGGGAGGAAATACGCTCTAT. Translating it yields CASSPGQGGNTLY. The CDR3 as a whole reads CASSPGQGGNTLYF.

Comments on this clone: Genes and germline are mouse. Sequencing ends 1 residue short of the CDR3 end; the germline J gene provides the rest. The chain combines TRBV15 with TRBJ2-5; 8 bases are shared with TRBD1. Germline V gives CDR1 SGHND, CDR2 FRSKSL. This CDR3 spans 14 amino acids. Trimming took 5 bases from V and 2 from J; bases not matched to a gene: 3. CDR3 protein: CASSLTGGQDTQYF. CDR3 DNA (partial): TGTGCCAGCAGTCTTACAGGGGGCCAAGACACCCAGTAC.

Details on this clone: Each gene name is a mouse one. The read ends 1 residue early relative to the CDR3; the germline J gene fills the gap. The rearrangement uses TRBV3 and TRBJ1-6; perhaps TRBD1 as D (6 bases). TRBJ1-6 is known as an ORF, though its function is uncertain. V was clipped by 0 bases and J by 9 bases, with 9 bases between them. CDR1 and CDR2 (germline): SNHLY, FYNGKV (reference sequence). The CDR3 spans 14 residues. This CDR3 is CASSLALRGSPLYF. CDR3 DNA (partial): TGTGCCAGCAGCTTAGCTCTCAGGGGTTCGCCCCTCTAC.

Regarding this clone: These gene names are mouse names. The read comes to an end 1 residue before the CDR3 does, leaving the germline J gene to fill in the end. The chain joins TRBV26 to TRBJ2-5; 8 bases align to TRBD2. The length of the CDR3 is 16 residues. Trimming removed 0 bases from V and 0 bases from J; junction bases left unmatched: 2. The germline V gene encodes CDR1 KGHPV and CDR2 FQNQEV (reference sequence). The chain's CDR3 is CASSLSWGANQDTQYF. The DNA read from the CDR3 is TGTGCCAGCAGTCTGTCCTGGGGGGCTAACCAAGACACCCAGTAC.

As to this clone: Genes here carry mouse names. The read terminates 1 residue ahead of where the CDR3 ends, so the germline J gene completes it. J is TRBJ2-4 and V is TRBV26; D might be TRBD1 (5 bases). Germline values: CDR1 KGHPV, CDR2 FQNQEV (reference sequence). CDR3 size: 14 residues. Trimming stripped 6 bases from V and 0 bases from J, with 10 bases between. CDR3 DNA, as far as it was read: TGTGCCAGCAGCCGCGGACAAAGTCAAAACACCTTGTAC. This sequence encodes CASSRGQSQNTLY. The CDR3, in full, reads CASSRGQSQNTLYF.

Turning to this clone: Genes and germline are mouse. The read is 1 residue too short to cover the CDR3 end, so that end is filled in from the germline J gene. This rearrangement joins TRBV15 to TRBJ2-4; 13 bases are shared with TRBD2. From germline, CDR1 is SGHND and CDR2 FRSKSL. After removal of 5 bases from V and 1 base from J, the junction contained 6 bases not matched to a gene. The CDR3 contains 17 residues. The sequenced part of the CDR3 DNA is TGTGCCAGCAGTCCCCGGACTGGGGGGGCCGGTCAAAACACCTTGTAC. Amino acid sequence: CASSPRTGGAGQNTLY. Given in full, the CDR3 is CASSPRTGGAGQNTLYF. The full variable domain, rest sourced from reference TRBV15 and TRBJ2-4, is DAGVTQTPRHEVAEKGQTIILKCEPVSGHNDLFWYRQTKIQGLELLSYFRSKSLMEDGGAFKDRFKAEMLNSSFSTLKIQPTEPKDSAVYLCASSPRTGGAGQNTLYFGAGTRLSVL.